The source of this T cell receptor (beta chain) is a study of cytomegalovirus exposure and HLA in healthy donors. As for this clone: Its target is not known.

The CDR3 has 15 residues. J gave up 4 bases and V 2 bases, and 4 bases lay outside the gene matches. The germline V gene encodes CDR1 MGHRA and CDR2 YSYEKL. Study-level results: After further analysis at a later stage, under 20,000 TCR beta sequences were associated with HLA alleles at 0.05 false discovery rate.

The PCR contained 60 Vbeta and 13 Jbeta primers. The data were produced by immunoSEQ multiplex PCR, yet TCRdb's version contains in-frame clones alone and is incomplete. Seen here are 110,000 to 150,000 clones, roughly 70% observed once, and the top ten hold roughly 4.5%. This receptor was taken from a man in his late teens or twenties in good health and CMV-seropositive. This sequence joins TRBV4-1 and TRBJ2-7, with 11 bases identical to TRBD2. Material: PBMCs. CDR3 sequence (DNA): TGCGCCAGCAGCCAACTCCGGACTAGCGGGTACGAGCAGTACTTC. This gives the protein CASSQLRTSGYEQYF.